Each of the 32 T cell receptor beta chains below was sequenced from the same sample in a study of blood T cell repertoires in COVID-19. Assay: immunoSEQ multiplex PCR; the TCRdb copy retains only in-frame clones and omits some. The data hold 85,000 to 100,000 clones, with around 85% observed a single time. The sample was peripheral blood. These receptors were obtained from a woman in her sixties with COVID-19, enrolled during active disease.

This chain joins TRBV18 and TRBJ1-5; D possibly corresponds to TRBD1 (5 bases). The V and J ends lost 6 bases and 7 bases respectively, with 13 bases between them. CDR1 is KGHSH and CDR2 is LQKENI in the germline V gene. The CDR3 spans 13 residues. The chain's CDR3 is CASSTGLRQPQHF. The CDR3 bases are TGTGCCAGCTCCACAGGTCTGCGGCAGCCCCAGCATTTT. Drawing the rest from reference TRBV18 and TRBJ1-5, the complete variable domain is NAGVMQNPRHLVRRRGQEARLRCSPMKGHSHVYWYRQLPEEGLKFMVYLQKENIIDESGMPKERFSAEFPKEGPSILRIQQVVRGDSAAYFCASSTGLRQPQHFGDGTRLSIL.

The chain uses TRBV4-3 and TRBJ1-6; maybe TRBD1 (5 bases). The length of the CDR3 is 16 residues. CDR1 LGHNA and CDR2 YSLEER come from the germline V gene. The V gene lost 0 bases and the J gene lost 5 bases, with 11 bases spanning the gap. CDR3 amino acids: CASSQEYGTNNSPLHF. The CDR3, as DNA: TGCGCCAGCAGCCAAGAGTACGGGACTAATAATTCACCCCTCCACTTT.

For the CDR3, the DNA is TGTGCCAGCAGCTTAGTAGCGGGGCCACAAGAGACCCAGTACTTC. This encodes CASSLVAGPQETQYF. This chain uses TRBV7-2 with TRBJ2-5; 8 positions match TRBD2. The CDR3 totals 15 residues. CDR1 is SGHTA, CDR2 FQGNSA, per germline. Trimming cost V 1 base and J 2 bases; bases outside gene matches: 3.

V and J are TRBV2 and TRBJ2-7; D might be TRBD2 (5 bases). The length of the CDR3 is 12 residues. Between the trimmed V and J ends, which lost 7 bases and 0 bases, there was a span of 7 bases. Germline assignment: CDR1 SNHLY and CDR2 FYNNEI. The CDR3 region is CASTRDSYEQYF. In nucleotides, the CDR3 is TGTGCCAGCACCCGGGACTCCTACGAGCAGTACTTC.

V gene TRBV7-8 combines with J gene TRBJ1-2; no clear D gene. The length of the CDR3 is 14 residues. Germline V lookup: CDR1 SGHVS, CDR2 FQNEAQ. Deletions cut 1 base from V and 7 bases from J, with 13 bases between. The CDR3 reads CASSLVITTGGYTF. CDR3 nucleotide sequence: TGTGCCAGCAGCTTAGTAATCACTACCGGTGGCTACACCTTC.

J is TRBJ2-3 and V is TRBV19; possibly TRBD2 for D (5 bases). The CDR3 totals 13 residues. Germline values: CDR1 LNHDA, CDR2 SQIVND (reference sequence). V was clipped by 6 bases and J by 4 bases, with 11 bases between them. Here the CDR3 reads CASSIGLPDTQYF. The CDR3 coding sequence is TGTGCCAGTAGCATCGGACTTCCAGATACGCAGTATTTT.

CDR3 loop: CASSPPQLERGTDTQYF. DNA of the CDR3: TGTGCCAGCAGCCCACCCCAACTAGAGAGGGGCACAGATACGCAGTATTTT. This chain uses TRBV7-2 with TRBJ2-3, with D perhaps matching TRBD2 (5 bases). This CDR3 region has 17 residues. CDR1 is SGHTA, CDR2 FQGNSA, per germline. V lost 5 bases and J 1 base, leaving 19 bases between the germline ends.

CDR3 sequence (DNA): TGTGCCAGCAGCTTAGCTATAGCGGGGGGTATCACAGATACGCAGTATTTT. It encodes CASSLAIAGGITDTQYF. This rearrangement joins TRBV7-3 to TRBJ2-3; 10 positions match TRBD2. CDR1 is SGHTA, CDR2 FQGTGA, per germline. The CDR3 runs 17 residues. V lost 2 bases, J lost 2 bases, and 7 bases stayed unmatched.

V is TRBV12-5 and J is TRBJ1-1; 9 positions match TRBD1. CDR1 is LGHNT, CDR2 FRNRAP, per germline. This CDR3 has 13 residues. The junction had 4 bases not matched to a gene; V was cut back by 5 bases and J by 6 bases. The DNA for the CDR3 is TGTGCTAGTGGTCTAGACAGGGGGGCTGAAGCTTTCTTT. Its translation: CASGLDRGAEAFF.

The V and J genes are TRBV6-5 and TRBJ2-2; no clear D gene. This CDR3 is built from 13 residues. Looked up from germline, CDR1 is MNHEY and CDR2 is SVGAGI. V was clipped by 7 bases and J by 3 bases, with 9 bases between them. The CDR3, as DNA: TGTGCCAGCAATCTAGTCGACACCGGGGAGCTGTTTTTT. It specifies CASNLVDTGELFF.

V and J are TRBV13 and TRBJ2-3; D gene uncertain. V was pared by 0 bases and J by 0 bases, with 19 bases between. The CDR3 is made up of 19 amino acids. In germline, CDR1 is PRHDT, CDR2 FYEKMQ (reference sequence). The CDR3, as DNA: TGTGCCAGCAGCTTAGGAGTTATCGAGGCCTCCGCGAGCACAGATACGCAGTATTTT. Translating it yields CASSLGVIEASASTDTQYF.

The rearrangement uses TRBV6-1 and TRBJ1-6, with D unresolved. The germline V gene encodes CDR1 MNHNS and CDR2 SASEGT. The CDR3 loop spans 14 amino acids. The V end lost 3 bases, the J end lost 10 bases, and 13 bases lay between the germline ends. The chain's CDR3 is CASSDPAGGSPLHF. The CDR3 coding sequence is TGTGCCAGCAGTGACCCGGCAGGAGGATCACCCCTCCACTTT.

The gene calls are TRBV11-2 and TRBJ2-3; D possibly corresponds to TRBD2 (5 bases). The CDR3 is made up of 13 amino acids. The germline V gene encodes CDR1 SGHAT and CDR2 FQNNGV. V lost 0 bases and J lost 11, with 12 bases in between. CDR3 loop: CASSLDQRRGQYF. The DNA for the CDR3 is TGTGCCAGCAGCTTAGATCAGCGGCGCGGGCAGTATTTT.

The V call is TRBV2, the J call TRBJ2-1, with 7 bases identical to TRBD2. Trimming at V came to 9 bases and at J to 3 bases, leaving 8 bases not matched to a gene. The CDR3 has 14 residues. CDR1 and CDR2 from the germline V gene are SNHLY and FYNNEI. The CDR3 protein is CASHWGGNYNEQFF. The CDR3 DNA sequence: TGTGCCAGTCATTGGGGGGGTAACTACAATGAGCAGTTCTTC. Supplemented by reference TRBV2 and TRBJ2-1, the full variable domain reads EPEVTQTPSHQVTQMGQEVILRCVPISNHLYFYWYRQILGQKVEFLVSFYNNEISEKSEIFDDQFSVERPDGSNFTLKIRSTKLEDSAMYFCASHWGGNYNEQFFGPGTRLTVL.

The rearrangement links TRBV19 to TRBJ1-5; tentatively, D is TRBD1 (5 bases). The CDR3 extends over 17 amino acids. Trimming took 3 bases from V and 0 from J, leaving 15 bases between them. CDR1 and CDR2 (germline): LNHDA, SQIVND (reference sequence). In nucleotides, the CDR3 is TGTGCCAGTAGTATTGTGACAGCGTATTATAGCAATCAGCCCCAGCATTTT. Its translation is CASSIVTAYYSNQPQHF.

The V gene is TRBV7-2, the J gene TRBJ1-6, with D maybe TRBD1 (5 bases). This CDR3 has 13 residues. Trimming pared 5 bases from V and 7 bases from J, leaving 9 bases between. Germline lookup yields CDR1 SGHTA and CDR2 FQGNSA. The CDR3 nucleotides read TGTGCCAGCAGCATCGGGGGAAATTCACCCCTCCACTTT. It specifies CASSIGGNSPLHF.

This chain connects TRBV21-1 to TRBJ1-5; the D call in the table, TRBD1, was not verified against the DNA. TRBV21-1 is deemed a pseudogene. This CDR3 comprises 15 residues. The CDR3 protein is CASSRPGHHNQPQHF. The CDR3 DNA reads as TGTGCCAGCAGCCGACCCGGACATCACAATCAGCCCCAGCATTTT.

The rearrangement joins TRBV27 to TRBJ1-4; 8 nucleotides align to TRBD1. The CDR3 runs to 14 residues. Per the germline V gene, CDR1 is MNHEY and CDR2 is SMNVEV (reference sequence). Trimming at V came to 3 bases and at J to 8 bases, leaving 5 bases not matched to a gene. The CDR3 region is CASSLDRAGEKLFF. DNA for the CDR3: TGTGCCAGCAGTTTGGACAGGGCAGGGGAAAAACTGTTTTTT. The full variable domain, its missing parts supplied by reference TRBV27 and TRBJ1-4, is EAQVTQNPRYLITVTGKKLTVTCSQNMNHEYMSWYRQDPGLGLRQIYYSMNVEVTDKGDVPEGYKVSRKEKRNFPLILESPSPNQTSLYFCASSLDRAGEKLFFGSGTQLSVL.

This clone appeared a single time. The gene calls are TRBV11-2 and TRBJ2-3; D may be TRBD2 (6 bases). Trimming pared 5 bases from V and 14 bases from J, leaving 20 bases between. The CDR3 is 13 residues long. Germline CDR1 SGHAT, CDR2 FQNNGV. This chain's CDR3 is CASSISGLDRGYF. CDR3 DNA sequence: TGTGCCAGCAGCATTTCGGGACTCGACCGAGGGTATTTT. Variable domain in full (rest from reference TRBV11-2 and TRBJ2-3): EAGVAQSPRYKIIEKRQSVAFWCNPISGHATLYWYQQILGQGPKLLIQFQNNGVVDDSQLPKDRFSAERLKGVDSTLKIQPAKLEDSAVYLCASSISGLDRGYFGPGTRLTVL.

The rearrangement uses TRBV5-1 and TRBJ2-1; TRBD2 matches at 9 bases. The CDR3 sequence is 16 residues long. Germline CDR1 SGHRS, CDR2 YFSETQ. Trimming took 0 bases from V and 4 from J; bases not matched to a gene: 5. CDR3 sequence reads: CASSLGASGAYNEQFF. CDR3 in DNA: TGCGCCAGCAGCTTGGGCGCTAGCGGGGCTTACAATGAGCAGTTCTTC.

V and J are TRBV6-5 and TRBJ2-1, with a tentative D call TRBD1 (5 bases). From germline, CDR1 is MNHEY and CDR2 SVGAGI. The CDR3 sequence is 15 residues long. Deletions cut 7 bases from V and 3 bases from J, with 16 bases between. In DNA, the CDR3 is TGTGCCAGCACCAAATCCGAAGGGGTCTACAATGAGCAGTTCTTC. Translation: CASTKSEGVYNEQFF.

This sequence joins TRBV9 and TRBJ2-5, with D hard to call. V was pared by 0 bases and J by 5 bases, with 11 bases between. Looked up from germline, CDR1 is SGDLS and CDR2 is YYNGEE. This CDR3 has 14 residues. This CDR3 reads CASSVALSSETQYF. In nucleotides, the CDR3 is TGTGCCAGCAGCGTAGCTCTCTCTTCCGAGACCCAGTACTTC.

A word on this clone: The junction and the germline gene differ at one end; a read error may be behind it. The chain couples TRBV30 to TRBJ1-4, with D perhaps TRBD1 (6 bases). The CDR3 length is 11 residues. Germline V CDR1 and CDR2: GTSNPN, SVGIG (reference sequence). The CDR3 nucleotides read TGTGCCTGGAGTGTATTGGACAGTCTCATTTTT. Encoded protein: CAWSVLDSLIF.

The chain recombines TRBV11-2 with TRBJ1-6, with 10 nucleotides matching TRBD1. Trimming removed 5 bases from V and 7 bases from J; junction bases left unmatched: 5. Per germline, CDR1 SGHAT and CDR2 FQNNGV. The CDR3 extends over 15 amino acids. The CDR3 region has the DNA TGTGCCAGCAGCCCTCGGACAGGGGGAAATTCACCCCTCCACTTT. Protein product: CASSPRTGGNSPLHF.

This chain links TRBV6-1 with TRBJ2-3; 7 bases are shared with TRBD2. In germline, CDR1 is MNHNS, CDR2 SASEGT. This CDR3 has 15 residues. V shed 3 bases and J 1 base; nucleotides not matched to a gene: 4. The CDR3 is CASSDRGVGTDTQYF. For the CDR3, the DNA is TGTGCCAGCAGTGATCGGGGGGTGGGCACAGATACGCAGTATTTT.

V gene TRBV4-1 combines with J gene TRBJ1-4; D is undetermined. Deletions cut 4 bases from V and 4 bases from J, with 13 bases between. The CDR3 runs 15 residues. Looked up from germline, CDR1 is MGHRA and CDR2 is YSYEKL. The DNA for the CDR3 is TGCGCCAGCAGCCCCCACAGCCCTGTTAATGAAAAACTGTTTTTT. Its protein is CASSPHSPVNEKLFF.

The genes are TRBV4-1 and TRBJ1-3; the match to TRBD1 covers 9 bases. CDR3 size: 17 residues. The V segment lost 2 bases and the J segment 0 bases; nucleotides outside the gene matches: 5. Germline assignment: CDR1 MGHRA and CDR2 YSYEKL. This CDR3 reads CASSQLTGGSSGNTIYF. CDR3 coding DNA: TGCGCCAGCAGCCAACTTACAGGGGGCTCCTCTGGAAACACCATATATTTT.

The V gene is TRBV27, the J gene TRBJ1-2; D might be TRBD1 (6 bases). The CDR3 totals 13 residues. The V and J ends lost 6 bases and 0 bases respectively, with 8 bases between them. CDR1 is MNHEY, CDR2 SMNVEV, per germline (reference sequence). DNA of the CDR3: TGTGCCAGCAGGGACAGAGCTAACTATGGCTACACCTTC. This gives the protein CASRDRANYGYTF.

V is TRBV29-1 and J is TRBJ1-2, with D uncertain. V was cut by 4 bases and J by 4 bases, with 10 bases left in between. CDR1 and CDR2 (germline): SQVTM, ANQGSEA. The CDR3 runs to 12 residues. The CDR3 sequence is CSVGSRGYGYTF. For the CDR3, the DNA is TGCAGCGTTGGGTCTCGGGGCTATGGCTACACCTTC.

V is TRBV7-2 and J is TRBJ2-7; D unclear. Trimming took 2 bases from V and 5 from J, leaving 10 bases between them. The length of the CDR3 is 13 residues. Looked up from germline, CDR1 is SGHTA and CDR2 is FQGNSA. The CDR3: CASSLFFEDEQYF. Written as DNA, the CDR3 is TGTGCCAGCAGCTTATTCTTTGAGGACGAGCAGTACTTC. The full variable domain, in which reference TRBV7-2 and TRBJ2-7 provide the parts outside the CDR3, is GAGVSQSPSNKVTEKGKDVELRCDPISGHTALYWYRQSLGQGLEFLIYFQGNSAPDKSGLPSDRFSAERTGGSVSTLTIQRTQQEDSAVYLCASSLFFEDEQYFGPGTRLTVT.

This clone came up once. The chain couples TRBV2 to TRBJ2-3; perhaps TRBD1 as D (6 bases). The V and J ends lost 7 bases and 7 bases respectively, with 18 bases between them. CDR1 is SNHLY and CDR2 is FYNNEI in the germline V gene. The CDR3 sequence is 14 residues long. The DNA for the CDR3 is TGTGCCAGCAACACAGGGCTAGGCATGTATACGCAGTATTTT. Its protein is CASNTGLGMYTQYF.

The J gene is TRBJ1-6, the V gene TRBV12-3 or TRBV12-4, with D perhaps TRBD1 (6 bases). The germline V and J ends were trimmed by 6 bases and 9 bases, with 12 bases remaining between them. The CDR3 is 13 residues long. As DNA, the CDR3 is TGTGCCAGCAGCCAACAGGGCGGTTCACCCCTCCACTTT. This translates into CASSQQGGSPLHF.